This TCR beta chain was obtained from a study of cytomegalovirus exposure and HLA in healthy donors. Study at large: 81% of approximately 400 genotyped donors fell in the Caucasian-associated ancestry cluster.

General study points: HLA alleles were associated with 15,000 to 20,000 TCR beta sequences in a later analysis at 0.05 false discovery rate. The study designated 150 or so TCR beta chains cytomegalovirus-associated. With high specificity and sensitivity, the classifier reportedly diagnosed cytomegalovirus status.

In regard to this clone: Its antigen remains unknown.

Vbeta (60) and Jbeta (13) primers were used in the PCR. The method was immunoSEQ multiplex PCR; TCRdb's version includes in-frame clones alone and lacks a portion of them. The data contain around 140,000 clones, 82% of them singletons. The CDR3 runs 15 residues. The germline V and J ends were trimmed by 3 bases and 11 bases, with 19 bases remaining between them. CDR1 is MNHNS and CDR2 is SASEGT in the germline V gene. This TCR was sampled from a woman aged 45-60 years in good health and CMV-seropositive. V and J are TRBV6-1 and TRBJ1-4, with a tentative D call TRBD1 (5 bases). The sequencing sample was made of PBMCs. The CDR3 reads CASSEKEEGLVKLFF. The CDR3 DNA follows: TGTGCCAGCAGTGAGAAGGAGGAGGGGTTGGTGAAACTGTTTTTT.